The clone carrying this T cell receptor beta chain was picked up one time. Its antigen is unidentified. The data originate from a study of glioma-infiltrating T cells. Points from the study as a whole: Tissue and blood shared very few CDR3 sequences.

Amplification of TCR alpha and beta CDR3 regions from RNA used iRepertoire nested multiplex PCR. For one-step reverse transcription and amplification, 100-400 ng of tissue mRNA or PBMC total RNA was used. Each CDR3 protein gets one entry after TCRdb re-called the multiplex PCR reads with MiXCR. Of tens of thousands of distinct CDR3 sequences in the sample, roughly 40% were seen once. Per germline, CDR1 MNHEY and CDR2 SVGEGT. Unmatched junction bases numbered 3, after V lost 5 bases and J lost 1 base. CDR3 length: 15 residues. The source of this sequence is a human donor with low-grade glioma or glioblastoma, undergoing nonglioma brain surgery, or in good health (not recorded which). Sequenced sample: glioma tissue, nonneoplastic brain tissue, or PBMCs (not recorded which). J is TRBJ2-3 and V is TRBV6-2 or TRBV6-3; 10 bases map to TRBD2. For the CDR3, the DNA is TGTGCCAGCAGTCAAGGGACTAGCGGCACAGATACGCAGTATTTT. As protein: CASSQGTSGTDTQYF.